The 15 T cell receptor beta chains below were found in one sample sequenced in a study of T cells in Graves' hyperthyroidism and ophthalmopathy. Amplified TCR beta CDR3 regions came from RNA transcripts. HTBI primers were the set used in a first-round RT-PCR of the TCR CDR3. Using its own MiXCR run on the multiplex PCR reads, TCRdb lists one record per CDR3 protein. This table has fewer than 900,000 distinct CDR3 sequences, around 15% appearing once. Specimen: blood. Receptors were obtained from a man aged 18 to 30 with Graves' hyperthyroidism.

This clonotype has ten or more counts. The chain recombines TRBV6-5 with TRBJ2-3; D is perhaps TRBD2 (6 bases). The CDR3 is made up of 16 amino acids. Germline V gene sequence: CDR1 MNHEY, CDR2 SVGAGI. V lost 3 bases and J 0 bases, leaving 13 bases between the germline ends. CDR3 sequence: CASSYGSGHSTDTQYF. In DNA form, the CDR3 reads TGTGCCAGCAGTTATGGCAGCGGGCATAGCACAGATACGCAGTATTTT.

This clonotype was counted between two and nine times. The chain is built from TRBV28 and TRBJ1-5, with D perhaps TRBD1 (6 bases). This CDR3 contains 14 residues. Germline assignment: CDR1 MDHEN and CDR2 SYDVKM. The ends were cut back, 11 bases at V and 5 bases at J, with 19 bases in the middle. CDR3 sequence: CALSSDRTYQPQHF. CDR3 DNA sequence: TGTGCCCTATCTTCGGACAGAACTTATCAGCCCCAGCATTTT. The variable domain in full, completed from reference TRBV28 and TRBJ1-5, reads DVKVTQSSRYLVKRTGEKVFLECVQDMDHENMFWYRQDPGLGLRLIYFSYDVKMKEKGDIPEGYSVSREKKERFSLILESASTNQTSMYLCALSSDRTYQPQHFGDGTRLSIL.

Notes on this clonotype: A much bigger clone sits one base away, suggesting this may be a read error. The chain employs TRBV11-3 and TRBJ2-2, with D hard to call. This CDR3 comprises 14 residues. CDR1 SGHNT and CDR2 YENEEA come from the germline V gene. This chain's CDR3 is CASSLRTNIGELFF. In nucleotides, the CDR3 is TGTGCCAGCAGCTTACGAACGAACATCGGGGAGCTGTTTTTT.

The chain couples TRBV29-1 to TRBJ2-1; TRBD1 is a possible D gene (6 bases). Germline V gene lookup returns CDR1 SQVTM and CDR2 ANQGSEA. The CDR3 covers 13 residues. Trimming pared 7 bases from V and 2 bases from J, leaving 12 bases between. CDR3 sequence reads: CSAPQGTYNEQFF. The CDR3 DNA follows: TGCAGCGCTCCACAGGGCACCTACAATGAGCAGTTCTTC.

This clonotype showed up many times. The chain employs TRBV18 and TRBJ1-5, with a tentative D call TRBD1 (6 bases). Germline V lookup: CDR1 KGHSH, CDR2 LQKENI. Trimming removed 2 bases at V and 7 bases at J, with 15 bases between. The CDR3 has 15 residues. The DNA of the CDR3 is TGTGCCAGCTCACCATCGAACAGGGAGGGGCAGCCCCAGCATTTT. Translated: CASSPSNREGQPQHF.

The genes are TRBV25-1 and TRBJ1-6, with 8 bases that match TRBD1. V dropped 0 bases and J dropped 13; count of bases not matched to a gene: 11. The CDR3 runs 16 residues. Germline loops: CDR1 MGHDK, CDR2 SYGVNS. Here the CDR3 DNA reads TGTGCCAGCAGTGAATACGGGGACAGGTCCTTGAGGCCCCTCCACTTT. Protein product: CASSEYGDRSLRPLHF.

The J gene is TRBJ1-2, the V gene TRBV20-1, with D possibly matching TRBD1 (6 bases). CDR3 length equals 13 residues. The V and J ends lost 5 bases and 8 bases respectively, with 18 bases between them. The germline V gene has CDR1 DFQATT and CDR2 SNEGSKA (reference sequence). DNA for the CDR3: TGCAGTGCTCCGCACAGGGAGACGGGAGGCTACACCTTC. Amino acid sequence: CSAPHRETGGYTF.

The chain employs TRBV2 and TRBJ2-5, with TRBD1 as a possible D gene (5 bases). With 7 bases removed from V and 3 bases from J, the gap between germline ends came to 9 bases. Germline-derived CDR1 and CDR2 are SNHLY and FYNNEI. This CDR3 contains 12 residues. CDR3 in amino acids: CASIQGEETQYF. The CDR3 DNA follows: TGTGCCAGCATCCAAGGGGAAGAGACCCAGTACTTC.

This chain connects TRBV7-2 to TRBJ2-3; 12 positions match TRBD2. V gave up 7 bases and J gave up 6 bases; unmatched junction bases: 8. The CDR3 length is 15 residues. Germline loops: CDR1 SGHTA, CDR2 FQGNSA. Here the CDR3 reads CASTPTSGSSDTQYF. In DNA, the CDR3 is TGTGCCAGCACCCCGACTAGCGGGAGTAGTGATACGCAGTATTTT. The full variable domain, with the rest looked up from reference TRBV7-2 and TRBJ2-3, is GAGVSQSPSNKVTEKGKDVELRCDPISGHTALYWYRQSLGQGLEFLIYFQGNSAPDKSGLPSDRFSAERTGGSVSTLTIQRTQQEDSAVYLCASTPTSGSSDTQYFGPGTRLTVL.

This clonotype has just a few counts. This chain links TRBV19 with TRBJ2-7; TRBD2 aligns across 12 bases. Per germline, CDR1 LNHDA and CDR2 SQIVND (reference sequence). The CDR3 contains 16 residues. Germline trimming cut 4 bases from V and 3 bases from J; bases unmatched to any gene: 7. The CDR3 reads CASSTQLAGGNYEQYF. The CDR3 bases are TGTGCCAGTAGTACCCAACTAGCGGGAGGAAACTACGAGCAGTACTTC.

The sample holds a few counts of this clonotype. This chain connects TRBV11-3 to TRBJ2-3; TRBD2 might be the D (6 bases). This CDR3 comprises 14 residues. V lost 5 bases and J lost 6, with 15 bases in between. Looked up from germline, CDR1 is SGHNT and CDR2 is YENEEA. CDR3 region: CASSLRLGLDTQYF. CDR3 nucleotide sequence: TGTGCCAGCAGCCTACGACTAGGGTTGGATACGCAGTATTTT. Looking up the rest from reference TRBV11-3 and TRBJ2-3 gives the full variable domain: EAGVVQSPRYKIIEKKQPVAFWCNPISGHNTLYWYLQNLGQGPELLIRYENEEAVDDSQLPKDRFSAERLKGVDSTLKIQPAELGDSAVYLCASSLRLGLDTQYFGPGTRLTVL.

V gene TRBV29-1 combines with J gene TRBJ2-5; D is ambiguous. The CDR3 contains 11 residues. Trimming removed 3 bases from V and 4 bases from J, with 6 bases in between. Germline CDR1 SQVTM, CDR2 ANQGSEA. The chain's CDR3 is CSVDGPETQYF. CDR3 DNA: TGCAGCGTTGACGGGCCAGAGACCCAGTACTTC. Looking up the rest from reference TRBV29-1 and TRBJ2-5 gives the full variable domain: SAVISQKPSRDICQRGTSLTIQCQVDSQVTMMFWYRQQPGQSLTLIATANQGSEATYESGFVIDKFPISRPNLTFSTLTVSNMSPEDSSIYLCSVDGPETQYFGPGTRLLVL.

Many counts were recorded for this clonotype. The chain links TRBV12-3 or TRBV12-4 to TRBJ2-7; either TRBD1 or TRBD2 may supply D (7 bases each). This CDR3 is 15 amino acids long. The V end lost 6 bases, the J end lost 1 base, and 16 bases lay between the germline ends. In nucleotides, the CDR3 is TGTGCCAGCAGCCATCCCAGGGGGGGGTCCTACGAGCAGTACTTC. This sequence encodes CASSHPRGGSYEQYF.

This clonotype showed up many times. The gene calls are TRBV4-1 and TRBJ2-5; the match to TRBD1 covers 8 bases. CDR1 is MGHRA and CDR2 is YSYEKL in the germline V gene. V trimming: 3 bases; J trimming: 2 bases; junction bases outside the gene matches: 8. This CDR3 region has 16 residues. Here the CDR3 DNA reads TGCGCCAGCAGCCATACTTTTGGACAGGGTCAAGAGACCCAGTACTTC. Its protein is CASSHTFGQGQETQYF.

This clonotype appeared many times. V usage is TRBV7-2 and J usage is TRBJ2-1; D unclear. Germline V gene lookup returns CDR1 SGHTA and CDR2 FQGNSA. V lost 1 base to trimming and J lost 4 bases, with 11 bases between them. The CDR3 is 15 residues long. DNA of the CDR3: TGTGCCAGCAGCTTAGGCGGCGGATTATACAATGAGCAGTTCTTC. Protein: CASSLGGGLYNEQFF.